This T cell receptor beta chain was found in a study of T-cell memory formation after mild COVID-19. Overall study results and limits: Detection of some responders pre-infection suggested pre-existing cross-reactive memory T cells participated.

V was pared by 7 bases and J by 4 bases, with 18 bases of the junction left unmatched. Per the germline V gene, CDR1 is MGHRA and CDR2 is YSYEKL. This CDR3 has 18 residues. This clonotype showed up just a few times. The target antigen is unknown. A 5'RACE reaction primed in the constant segment made cDNA libraries of TCR alpha and TCR beta, and these carried sample barcodes and UMIs. TCRdb reanalysed the 5' RACE reads using MiXCR and keeps one entry per CDR3 protein. This sample carries roughly 350,000 distinct CDR3 sequences, 12% to 15% of them seen once, and the ten largest clones take around a fifth.

The V call is TRBV4-1, the J call TRBJ1-2, with 10 bases fitting TRBD1. This TCR came from a man between 18 and 29 years old who had mild COVID-19 (a few samples of this study predate the infection). Cell type and time point are not known. The sequenced sample was PBMCs or a T cell subset sorted from them (not recorded which). CDR3 loop: CASTISPGSTGGSYGYTF. The CDR3 region has the DNA TGCGCCAGCACAATCTCCCCAGGGTCGACAGGGGGCAGCTATGGCTACACCTTC.